This T cell receptor beta chain emerged from a study of T cell changes during pregnancy in multiple sclerosis. The table came from immunoSEQ multiplex PCR; TCRdb's copy has only in-frame clones and leaves some out. The table includes 60,000 to 85,000 clones, approximately 94% detected once. With V trimmed by 6 bases and J by 2 bases, 3 bases remained unmatched. The CDR3 loop spans 15 amino acids. Germline CDR1 reads MNHEY; CDR2 reads SVGAGI. The receptor's source is a female donor with multiple sclerosis, enrolled in a pregnancy study. Sequencing was performed on peripheral blood, taken in the third trimester of pregnancy. The genes are TRBV6-5 and TRBJ2-1; 11 bases agree with TRBD2. CDR3 DNA: TGTGCCAGCAGATTTAGCGGGGGGGCCTACAATGAGCAGTTCTTC. Translation gives CASRFSGGAYNEQFF.